This T cell receptor beta chain is from a study of T cells in Graves' hyperthyroidism and ophthalmopathy. Findings and caveats of the study: Most clonotypes that expanded in the thyroid above 0.001 also showed up in blood.

Disease duration was under 3 months in the ophthalmopathy patients, who also had a Clinical Activity Score of at least 3 and a NOSPECS grade of at least 4. Clinical symptoms, serum thyroxine and TRAb, thyroid ultrasound and orbital computed tomography together formed the diagnostic basis. The investigators amplified TCR beta CDR3 regions from RNA transcripts. First-round RT-PCR of the TCR CDR3 relied on the HTBI primer set. TCRdb fed the multiplex PCR reads into MiXCR, producing one record per CDR3 protein. The sample lists roughly 350,000 distinct CDR3 sequences; roughly an eighth were seen once. Trimming took 2 bases from V and 10 from J, leaving 15 bases between them. The CDR3 is 15 amino acids. Per the germline V gene, CDR1 is SGHNT and CDR2 is YENEEA. This clonotype was seen at least ten times. Antigen: not known.

The chain is built from TRBV11-3 and TRBJ1-6; D is unresolved. The sequenced sample consisted of blood. The receptor was derived from a woman aged 40 to 50 with Graves' ophthalmopathy. CDR3 in amino acids: CASSLKGSPLSPLHF. The CDR3 nucleotides read TGTGCCAGCAGCTTAAAGGGATCCCCCTTGTCACCCCTCCACTTT.